In this sample, the clone carrying this TCR beta chain turned up once. Its specificity is not known. These data originate in a study of a mutant IDH1 vaccine in newly diagnosed glioma. Study-wide context: The initiation of vaccination occurred 4-6 weeks after radiotherapy alone, or with temozolomide cycles.

Sequenced by immunoSEQ multiplex PCR; TCRdb stores in-frame clones only, minus some. The sample lists over 50,000 clones, 84% occurring once. Time point meaning: week 23, last vaccination. Topical imiquimod accompanied each vaccine dose, which consisted of 300 ug of mutant IDH1 20-mer peptide. Trimming left V 6 bases short and J 3 bases short, with 7 bases between. This CDR3 has 11 amino acids. Germline-derived CDR1 and CDR2 are DFQATT and SNEGSKA (reference sequence). The sequence was collected from a man in his late teens or twenties with glioma. The sample in question was PBMCs, obtained from a glioma patient whose treatment included an IDH1 peptide vaccine. The chain is built from TRBV20-1 and TRBJ2-3; D not resolved. The CDR3 loop is CSAMGTDTQYF. The CDR3 nucleotides read TGCAGTGCAATGGGTACAGATACGCAGTATTTT.